Below are 17 T cell receptor beta chains sequenced from a single sample in a study. TCRdb fed the RT-PCR reads into MiXCR, producing one record per CDR3 protein. Among almost 700,000 distinct CDR3 sequences listed, 14% were seen once. The sequencing sample was made of memory CD4+ T cells from blood. These TCRs come from a female donor in good health, serving as a healthy control.

Only one count was recorded for this clonotype. V usage is TRBV19 and J usage is TRBJ2-7; 8 bases map to TRBD1. The CDR3 totals 14 residues. The V and J ends lost 5 bases and 2 bases, in that order; junction bases with no gene match: 5. CDR1 LNHDA and CDR2 SQIVND come from the germline V gene (reference sequence). Here the CDR3 reads CASSLQGGAYEQYF. DNA for the CDR3: TGTGCCAGTAGTCTACAGGGGGGAGCCTACGAGCAGTACTTC.

This clonotype was counted between two and nine times. This chain links TRBV7-9 with TRBJ1-2, with no clear D. The V gene lost 5 bases and the J gene lost 8 bases, with 12 bases spanning the gap. The CDR3 length is 12 residues. In germline, CDR1 is SEHNR, CDR2 FQNEAQ (reference sequence). The CDR3, as DNA: TGTGCCAGCAGCAACTTCGAAGGGGGCTACACCTTC. It is translated as CASSNFEGGYTF.

This clonotype has only a few counts. A much larger clone lies a single base off, so this may be a read error. This rearrangement joins TRBV6-2 or TRBV6-3 to TRBJ2-5; no clear D. CDR1 and CDR2 (germline): MNHEY, SVGEGT. V was pared by 6 bases and J by 4 bases, with 6 bases between. The CDR3 runs 11 residues. CDR3 DNA sequence: TGTGCCAGCAGCGTCCTAGAGACCCAGTACTTC. Protein sequence: CASSVLETQYF.

This clonotype was seen a few times. V gene TRBV12-3 or TRBV12-4 combines with J gene TRBJ2-3, with 7 bases that match TRBD2. V trimming: 6 bases; J trimming: 7 bases; junction bases outside the gene matches: 13. This CDR3 spans 15 amino acids. The CDR3 nucleotides are TGTGCCAGCAGGAGCAGGGAGGACGGGAGGAATACGCAGTATTTT. The encoded protein is CASRSREDGRNTQYF.

The genes are TRBV20-1 and TRBJ1-5, with 7 bases aligning to TRBD1. Germline V lookup: CDR1 DFQATT, CDR2 SNEGSKA (reference sequence). The J segment lost 3 bases and the V segment lost 1 base, leaving 9 bases of the junction unmatched. CDR3 length: 16 residues. The CDR3 bases are TGCAGTGCTAGAGCTGTACCGGGACAGCTCAATCAGCCCCAGCATTTT. Encoded protein: CSARAVPGQLNQPQHF.

The CDR3 protein is CSATPGQGLAGNTIYF. The CDR3 coding sequence is TGCAGTGCAACGCCGGGACAGGGATTAGCTGGAAACACCATATATTTT. The rearrangement joins TRBV20-1 to TRBJ1-3; 9 positions agree with TRBD1. The germline CDR1 and CDR2 sequences are DFQATT and SNEGSKA (reference sequence). Unmatched junction bases numbered 11, after V lost 6 bases and J lost 2 bases. The length of the CDR3 is 16 residues.

Of note for this clonotype: With a much larger clone just one base away, this may be a read error. The CDR3 reads CASIRDSPETQYF. The CDR3 DNA follows: TGCGCCAGCATCAGGGACAGTCCAGAGACCCAGTACTTC. The chain uses TRBV5-1 and TRBJ2-5, with 7 bases that match TRBD1. V shed 6 bases and J 4 bases; nucleotides not matched to a gene: 6. The CDR3 has 13 amino acids. Per germline, CDR1 SGHRS and CDR2 YFSETQ. The full variable domain, in which reference TRBV5-1 and TRBJ2-5 provide the parts outside the CDR3, is KAGVTQTPRYLIKTRGQQVTLSCSPISGHRSVSWYQQTPGQGLQFLFEYFSETQRNKGNFPGRFSGRQFSNSRSEMNVSTLELGDSALYLCASIRDSPETQYFGPGTRLLVL.

This clonotype has ten or more counts. The chain is built from TRBV5-1 and TRBJ2-7; 9 bases line up with TRBD2. The germline V gene has CDR1 SGHRS and CDR2 YFSETQ. The CDR3 contains 14 residues. J was trimmed by 6 bases and V by 4 bases; bases with no gene match: 8. As DNA, the CDR3 is TGCGCCAGCAGCCCCGGGACTAGCCGGGGCGAGCAGTACTTC. Translating gives CASSPGTSRGEQYF.

The chain uses TRBV7-2 and TRBJ1-2; TRBD1 matches 7 bases. This CDR3 is 14 amino acids long. Germline V lookup: CDR1 SGHTA, CDR2 FQGNSA. Trimming cost V 5 bases and J 5 bases; bases outside gene matches: 8. The CDR3 loop is CASSVGTAAYGYTF. The CDR3 DNA follows: TGTGCCAGCAGCGTCGGGACAGCGGCATATGGCTACACCTTC. Full variable domain (missing parts from reference TRBV7-2 and TRBJ1-2): GAGVSQSPSNKVTEKGKDVELRCDPISGHTALYWYRQSLGQGLEFLIYFQGNSAPDKSGLPSDRFSAERTGGSVSTLTIQRTQQEDSAVYLCASSVGTAAYGYTFGSGTRLTVV.

This sequence joins TRBV20-1 and TRBJ1-2, with no clear D. The V end lost 1 base, the J end lost 3 bases, and 9 bases lay between the germline ends. The V gene's germline CDR1 is DFQATT and CDR2 SNEGSKA (reference sequence). CDR3 length: 13 amino acids. CDR3: CSARGFGDYGYTF. The CDR3 bases are TGCAGTGCTAGAGGGTTTGGGGACTATGGCTACACCTTC.

This clonotype has more than one count but fewer than ten. The rearrangement uses TRBV18 and TRBJ2-1; D might be TRBD1 (6 bases). Germline CDR1 KGHSH, CDR2 LQKENI. Trimming took off 1 base at V and 3 bases at J, with 19 bases between the two ends. The CDR3 sequence is 18 residues long. CDR3 sequence: CASSPLHPGHRYYNEQFF. The CDR3 DNA follows: TGTGCCAGCTCACCACTACACCCGGGACATCGTTACTACAATGAGCAGTTCTTC. The full variable domain, its missing parts supplied by reference TRBV18 and TRBJ2-1, is NAGVMQNPRHLVRRRGQEARLRCSPMKGHSHVYWYRQLPEEGLKFMVYLQKENIIDESGMPKERFSAEFPKEGPSILRIQQVVRGDSAAYFCASSPLHPGHRYYNEQFFGPGTRLTVL.

This clonotype turned up a few times. The rearrangement uses TRBV7-2 and TRBJ2-1; 7 bases map to TRBD2. This CDR3 is 15 amino acids long. Germline CDR1 and CDR2: SGHTA and FQGNSA. V shed 1 base and J 6 bases; nucleotides not matched to a gene: 6. CDR3 in amino acids: CASSLGLWEGNEQFF. CDR3 bases: TGTGCCAGCAGCTTAGGCTTGTGGGAGGGCAATGAGCAGTTCTTC.

There are many counts of this clonotype. The chain joins TRBV9 to TRBJ2-1; D is perhaps TRBD2 (6 bases). There are 16 residues in the CDR3. Germline V gene data show CDR1 as SGDLS and CDR2 as YYNGEE. V lost 4 bases and J 3 bases, leaving 17 bases between the germline ends. The CDR3 sequence is CASSLTSGQIYNEQFF. The CDR3 DNA reads TGTGCCAGCAGCCTTACCAGCGGGCAGATCTACAATGAGCAGTTCTTC.

This sequence joins TRBV5-1 and TRBJ2-1; 7 nucleotides line up with TRBD2. From germline, CDR1 is SGHRS and CDR2 YFSETQ. The V and J ends lost 1 base and 6 bases, in that order; junction bases with no gene match: 7. The CDR3 totals 15 residues. The DNA for the CDR3 is TGCGCCAGCAGCTTGTTGGGGGGAGGGGTCAATGAGCAGTTCTTC. Its protein is CASSLLGGGVNEQFF.

The CDR3 DNA sequence: TGTGCCAGCAGCCCACATACTACAGGGGCTTCTCAGCCCCAGCATTTT. Encoded protein: CASSPHTTGASQPQHF. The chain recombines TRBV3-1 with TRBJ1-5; the match to TRBD1 covers 7 bases. Germline V CDR1 and CDR2: LGHDT, YNNKEL (reference sequence). The V segment lost 4 bases and the J segment 6 bases; nucleotides outside the gene matches: 12. The CDR3 has 16 residues.

This chain uses TRBV4-3 with TRBJ2-7; 14 bases match TRBD2. From germline, CDR1 is LGHNA and CDR2 YSLEER. The J segment lost 7 bases and the V segment lost 0 bases, leaving 8 bases of the junction unmatched. The CDR3 runs to 17 residues. The DNA for the CDR3 is TGCGCCAGCAGCCAAGACATCGGACTAGCGGGAGGTAGGGAGCAGTACTTC. Translated, it gives CASSQDIGLAGGREQYF.

This clonotype was observed many times. The chain is built from TRBV28 and TRBJ1-1, with D uncertain. Trimming left V 2 bases short and J 0 bases short, with 7 bases between. The CDR3 is 14 amino acids. The V gene's germline CDR1 is MDHEN and CDR2 SYDVKM. The CDR3 reads CASSLGSVNTEAFF. CDR3 nucleotide sequence: TGTGCCAGCAGTTTAGGATCAGTGAACACTGAAGCTTTCTTT.